What follows are 5 T cell receptor beta chains derived from one specimen sequenced in a study of blood T cell repertoires in COVID-19 (TCRdb year 2020). Libraries were prepared through the immunoSEQ multiplex PCR assay. TCRdb stores this immuneACCESS table with in-frame sequences only. Part of the clones is absent; in the studies checked, under half of the shortfall reflects unresolved V genes, and no reason is known for the rest. The sample table lists 100,000 to 150,000 clones, around 88% of them with a count of one. In total, the top ten clones hold under 13% of the sample. The source material was peripheral blood. These receptors originate from a man aged 45 to 65 with acute or convalescent COVID-19.

The chain couples TRBV6-5 to TRBJ2-3; D perhaps matches TRBD2 (6 bases). This CDR3 has 13 amino acids. V lost 8 bases to trimming and J lost 9 bases, with 18 bases between them. The germline CDR1 and CDR2 sequences are MNHEY and SVGAGI. The CDR3 DNA reads TGTGCCAGCCGGGCGGCGGGGTCGGGGACGCAGTATTTT. Protein: CASRAAGSGTQYF.

This clone has just one count. This chain links TRBV19 with TRBJ1-1; D possibly corresponds to TRBD1 (5 bases). The CDR3 covers 15 residues. The germline V and J ends were trimmed by 7 bases and 3 bases, with 18 bases remaining between them. The germline gives CDR1 LNHDA, CDR2 SQIVND (reference sequence). The CDR3 nucleotides read TGTGCCAGTAATTCTAGACGGGGGGACTACACTGAAGCTTTCTTT. Translating it yields CASNSRRGDYTEAFF.

CDR3 in amino acids: CASSFGGVGEKLFF. CDR3 coding DNA: TGCGCCAGCAGCTTCGGAGGGGTCGGTGAAAAACTGTTTTTT. The rearrangement joins TRBV5-1 to TRBJ1-4; maybe TRBD1 (5 bases). Germline V lookup: CDR1 SGHRS, CDR2 YFSETQ. The CDR3 contains 14 residues. V lost 2 bases and J 7 bases, leaving 12 bases between the germline ends. Using reference TRBV5-1 and TRBJ1-4 for the parts outside the CDR3, the full variable domain is KAGVTQTPRYLIKTRGQQVTLSCSPISGHRSVSWYQQTPGQGLQFLFEYFSETQRNKGNFPGRFSGRQFSNSRSEMNVSTLELGDSALYLCASSFGGVGEKLFFGSGTQLSVL.

CDR3 sequence (DNA): TGTGCCAGCAGCCAGAGGGATGGGACTACTAACTATGGCTACACCTTC. This encodes CASSQRDGTTNYGYTF. The chain uses TRBV3-1 (or the pseudogene TRBV3-2) and TRBJ1-2, with TRBD1 as a possible D gene (5 bases). This CDR3 is built from 16 residues. The ends were cut back, 3 bases at V and 0 bases at J, with 14 bases in the middle. Germline CDR1 and CDR2: LGHDT and YNNKEL (reference sequence).

V usage is TRBV7-2 and J usage is TRBJ1-1; 7 bases map to TRBD1. CDR3 length: 19 residues. Germline loops: CDR1 SGHTA, CDR2 FQGNSA. Trimming at V came to 4 bases and at J to 1 base, leaving 18 bases not matched to a gene. As DNA, the CDR3 is TGTGCCAGCAGCTGGGACAGTCCATCCCAACCGTTGGGGAACACTGAAGCTTTCTTT. Translating it yields CASSWDSPSQPLGNTEAFF.